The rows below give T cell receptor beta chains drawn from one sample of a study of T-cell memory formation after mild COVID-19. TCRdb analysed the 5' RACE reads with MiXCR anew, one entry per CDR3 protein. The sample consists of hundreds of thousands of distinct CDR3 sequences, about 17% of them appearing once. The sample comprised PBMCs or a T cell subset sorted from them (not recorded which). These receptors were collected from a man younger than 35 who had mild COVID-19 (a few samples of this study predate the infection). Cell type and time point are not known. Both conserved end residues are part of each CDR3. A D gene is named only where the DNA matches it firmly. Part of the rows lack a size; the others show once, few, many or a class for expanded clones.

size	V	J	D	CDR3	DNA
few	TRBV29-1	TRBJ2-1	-	CSVRQNEQFF	TGCAGCGTCCGACAGAATGAGCAGTTCTTC
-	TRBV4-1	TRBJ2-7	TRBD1	CASSQEPGQGEEQYF	TGCGCCAGCAGCCAAGAACCCGGACAGGGTGAAGAGCAGTACTTC
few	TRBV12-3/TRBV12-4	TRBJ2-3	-	CASSLKGRADTQYF	TGTGCCAGCAGTTTAAAGGGGCGGGCAGATACGCAGTATTTT
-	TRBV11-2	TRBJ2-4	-	CASSLDNASIQYF	TGTGCCAGCAGCTTAGACAATGCGAGCATTCAGTACTTC
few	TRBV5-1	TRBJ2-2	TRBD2	CASSPYSGGPRTNTGELFF	TGCGCCAGCAGCCCCTATAGCGGGGGGCCTAGAACGAACACCGGGGAGCTGTTTTTT
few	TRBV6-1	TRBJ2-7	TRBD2	CASGPLELAASYEQYF	TGTGCCAGCGGGCCCCTGGAGCTAGCGGCTTCCTACGAGCAGTACTTC
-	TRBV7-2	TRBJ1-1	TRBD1	CASSLRDRAELAPMNTEAFF	TGTGCCAGCAGCTTAAGGGACAGGGCCGAACTAGCACCCATGAACACTGAAGCTTTCTTT
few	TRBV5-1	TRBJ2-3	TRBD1	CASSFHPGQEKPSSTDTQYF	TGCGCCAGCAGCTTTCACCCGGGACAGGAGAAACCGTCAAGCACAGATACGCAGTATTTT
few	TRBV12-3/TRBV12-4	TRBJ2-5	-	CASSRRGAGETQYF	TGTGCCAGCAGCCGACGGGGGGCAGGGGAGACCCAGTACTTC
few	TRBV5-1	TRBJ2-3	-	CASSAGTGIDTQYF	TGCGCCAGCAGCGCGGGGACCGGAATCGATACGCAGTATTTT
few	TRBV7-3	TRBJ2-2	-	CASSSGNGELFF	TGTGCCAGCAGCTCCGGGAACGGGGAGCTGTTTTTT
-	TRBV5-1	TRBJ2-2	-	CASGALANTGELFF	TGCGCCAGCGGTGCCCTCGCGAACACCGGGGAGCTGTTTTTT
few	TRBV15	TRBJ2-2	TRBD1	CATSRETGSTGELFF	TGTGCCACCAGCAGAGAGACAGGGAGCACCGGGGAGCTGTTTTTT
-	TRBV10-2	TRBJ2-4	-	CASSESWGLSGKNIQYF	TGCGCCAGCAGTGAGTCGTGGGGGCTGTCAGGAAAAAACATTCAGTACTTC
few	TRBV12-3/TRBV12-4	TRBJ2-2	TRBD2	CASNDGTSGRTGELFF	TGTGCCAGCAACGACGGGACTAGCGGCCGCACCGGGGAGCTGTTTTTT
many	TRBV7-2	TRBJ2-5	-	CASSPTGGLSETQYF	TGTGCCAGCAGCCCGACAGGAGGGTTGTCAGAGACCCAGTACTTC
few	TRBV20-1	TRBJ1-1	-	CSAGGSRMDTEAFF	TGCAGTGCTGGGGGTTCAAGGATGGACACTGAAGCTTTCTTT
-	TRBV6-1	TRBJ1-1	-	CASSELASTEAFF	TGTGCCAGCAGTGAATTGGCTAGCACTGAAGCTTTCTTT
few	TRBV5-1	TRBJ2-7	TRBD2	CASSLVLSGVYEQYF	TGCGCCAGCAGCTTGGTTCTTAGCGGGGTCTACGAGCAGTACTTC
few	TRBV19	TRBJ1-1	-	CASSIDRTEAFF	TGTGCCAGTAGTATAGATCGGACAGAAGCTTTCTTT
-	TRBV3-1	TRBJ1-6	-	CASSQAGSVSPLHF	TGTGCCAGCAGCCAAGCCGGAAGTGTCTCACCCCTCCACTTT
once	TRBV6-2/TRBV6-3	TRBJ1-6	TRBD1	CASTDRDRVNNSPLHF	TGTGCCAGCACCGACCGGGACAGGGTGAATAATTCACCCCTCCACTTT
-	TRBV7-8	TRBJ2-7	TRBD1	CASSNDRGYYEQYF	TGTGCCAGCAGCAACGACAGGGGGTATTACGAGCAGTACTTC
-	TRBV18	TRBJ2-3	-	CASSRGRLTDTQYF	TGTGCCAGCTCGAGGGGACGCCTCACAGATACGCAGTATTTT
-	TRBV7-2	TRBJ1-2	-	CASSKDSLNLYGYTF	TGTGCCAGCAGCAAGGACAGCCTCAATCTCTATGGCTACACCTTC
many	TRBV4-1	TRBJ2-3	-	CASSQVPASTDTQYF	TGCGCCAGCAGCCAAGTCCCCGCCAGCACAGATACGCAGTATTTT
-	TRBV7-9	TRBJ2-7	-	CASSLTTYEQYF	TGTGCCAGCAGCTTAACAACCTACGAGCAGTACTTC
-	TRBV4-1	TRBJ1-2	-	CASSQGRANYGYTF	TGCGCCAGCAGCCAAGGCAGAGCTAACTATGGCTACACCTTC
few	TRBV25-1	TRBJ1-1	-	CASSDARLGDTEAFF	TGTGCCAGCAGTGACGCTCGGCTGGGGGACACTGAAGCTTTCTTT
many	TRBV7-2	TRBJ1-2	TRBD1	CASSSLRTGGRGYGYTF	TGTGCCAGCAGCTCGCTACGCACAGGGGGGAGGGGCTATGGCTACACCTTC
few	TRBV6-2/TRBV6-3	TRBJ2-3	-	CASMSGARGTDTQYF	TGTGCCAGCATGTCTGGCGCCCGGGGTACAGATACGCAGTATTTT
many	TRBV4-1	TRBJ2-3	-	CASSQDASAVTDTQYF	TGCGCCAGCAGCCAAGATGCCTCCGCGGTCACAGATACGCAGTATTTT
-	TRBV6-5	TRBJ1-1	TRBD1	CASSRTGVGAEAFF	TGTGCCAGCAGCAGAACAGGGGTTGGCGCTGAAGCTTTCTTT
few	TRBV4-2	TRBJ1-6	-	CASSQAQDSRHSPLHF	TGTGCCAGCAGCCAGGCACAGGATTCTCGTCATTCACCCCTCCACTTT
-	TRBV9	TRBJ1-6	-	CASSVGGGSNSPLHF	TGTGCCAGCAGCGTAGGCGGGGGGAGTAATTCACCCCTCCACTTT
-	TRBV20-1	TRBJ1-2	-	CSATSNNYGYTF	TGCAGTGCTACCTCGAACAACTATGGCTACACCTTC
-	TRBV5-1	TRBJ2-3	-	CASSHRPQEGRVGDTQYF	TGCGCCAGCAGCCATCGTCCACAAGAGGGGCGGGTAGGCGATACGCAGTATTTT
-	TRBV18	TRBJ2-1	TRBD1	CASSPPTGNNEQFF	TGTGCCAGCTCACCGCCGACAGGGAACAATGAGCAGTTCTTC
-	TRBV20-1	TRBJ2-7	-	CSATTPDAGPYEQYF	TGCAGTGCTACCACTCCGGACGCGGGCCCCTACGAGCAGTACTTC
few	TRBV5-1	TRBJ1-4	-	CASSPEDSTDEKLFF	TGCGCCAGCAGTCCGGAAGACTCAACTGATGAAAAACTGTTTTTT
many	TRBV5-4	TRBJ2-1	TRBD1	CASSLATGGSYNEQFF	TGTGCCAGCAGCTTGGCGACAGGGGGGAGTTACAATGAGCAGTTCTTC
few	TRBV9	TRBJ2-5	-	CASSLQGTEETQYF	TGTGCCAGCAGCCTCCAGGGGACGGAAGAGACCCAGTACTTC
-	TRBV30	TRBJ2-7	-	CAWSVFHEQYF	TGTGCCTGGAGTGTTTTCCACGAGCAGTACTTC
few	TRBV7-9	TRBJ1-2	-	CASSQDSLAHGYTF	TGTGCCAGCAGCCAGGACAGCCTGGCGCATGGCTACACCTTC
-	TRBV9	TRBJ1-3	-	CASSASGIFPGNTIYF	TGTGCCAGCAGCGCTTCCGGGATCTTTCCTGGAAACACCATATATTTT
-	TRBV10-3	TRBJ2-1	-	CAISHPPYNEQFF	TGTGCCATCAGCCACCCGCCCTACAATGAGCAGTTCTTC
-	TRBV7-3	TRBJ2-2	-	CASSSLMGGPARELFF	TGTGCCAGCAGCTCCTTGATGGGGGGCCCCGCCCGGGAGCTGTTTTTT
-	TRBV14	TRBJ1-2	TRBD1	CASSLKTGNYGYTF	TGTGCCAGCAGCCTAAAGACAGGGAACTATGGCTACACCTTC
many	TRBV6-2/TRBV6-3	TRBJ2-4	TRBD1	CASSPRGQSPRAKNIQYF	TGTGCCAGCAGTCCCAGGGGGCAATCTCCGCGGGCCAAAAACATTCAGTACTTC